This entry lists 16 T cell receptor beta chains sequenced from one sample in a study of shared clonotypes between healthy human individuals. CD45RO-negative, CCR7-positively selected cells formed the naive CD8 fraction, excluding terminally differentiated effector memory CD45RA+ cells. The table came from immunoSEQ multiplex PCR; TCRdb's copy has only in-frame clones and leaves some out. The table records about 2 million clones, about 95% of them present only once. Input material: naive CD8+ T cells sorted from blood. Every receptor here comes from a man between 18 and 35 years old in good health.

V usage is TRBV27 and J usage is TRBJ2-7; tentative D call: TRBD2 (5 bases). The CDR3 covers 14 residues. V lost 5 bases to trimming and J lost 0 bases, with 11 bases between them. Germline V CDR1 and CDR2: MNHEY, SMNVEV (reference sequence). The CDR3 nucleotides read TGTGCCAGCAGTCTCCCGGGGAACTCCTACGAGCAGTACTTC. It is translated as CASSLPGNSYEQYF.

The chain has TRBV11-2 and TRBJ1-4; D remains unclear. The CDR3 runs 14 residues. The V gene's germline CDR1 is SGHAT and CDR2 FQNNGV. V lost 0 bases and J 7 bases, leaving 9 bases between the germline ends. CDR3 sequence (DNA): TGTGCCAGCAGCTTAGATAGTGGTTTTGAAAAACTGTTTTTT. Its protein is CASSLDSGFEKLFF. Based on the CDR3 plus reference TRBV11-2 and TRBJ1-4, the full variable domain is EAGVAQSPRYKIIEKRQSVAFWCNPISGHATLYWYQQILGQGPKLLIQFQNNGVVDDSQLPKDRFSAERLKGVDSTLKIQPAKLEDSAVYLCASSLDSGFEKLFFGSGTQLSVL.

The V call is TRBV15, the J call TRBJ2-5, with D unresolved. Per the germline V gene, CDR1 is LNHNV and CDR2 is YYDKDF (reference sequence). Between the trimmed V and J ends, which lost 5 bases and 1 base, there was a span of 8 bases. The CDR3 consists of 13 residues. The CDR3 is CATSEGLQETQYF. The DNA for the CDR3 is TGTGCCACCAGCGAAGGTCTCCAAGAGACCCAGTACTTC. The entire variable domain, with the rest obtained from reference TRBV15 and TRBJ2-5, is as follows: DAMVIQNPRYQVTQFGKPVTLSCSQTLNHNVMYWYQQKSSQAPKLLFHYYDKDFNNEADTPDNFQSRRPNTSFCFLDIRSPGLGDTAMYLCATSEGLQETQYFGPGTRLLVL.

The chain employs TRBV5-1 and TRBJ2-2, with D maybe TRBD1 (6 bases). The V and J ends lost 0 bases and 5 bases respectively, with 20 bases between them. The CDR3 is 18 amino acids. The V gene's germline CDR1 is SGHRS and CDR2 YFSETQ. The DNA of the CDR3 is TGCGCCAGCAGCTTGGCTGGGACAACTTCCTTGACGACCGGGGAGCTGTTTTTT. It codes for CASSLAGTTSLTTGELFF.

J is TRBJ2-7 and V is TRBV2; the match to TRBD2 covers 10 bases. V was clipped by 2 bases and J by 7 bases; unmatched bases: 2. This CDR3 is 13 amino acids long. Germline V CDR1 and CDR2: SNHLY, FYNNEI. CDR3 in DNA: TGTGCCAGCAGTGAAATACTAGCGGGGGAGCAGTACTTC. Translated, it gives CASSEILAGEQYF.

V gene TRBV2 combines with J gene TRBJ1-5; D unclear. This CDR3 is 14 amino acids long. Per the germline V gene, CDR1 is SNHLY and CDR2 is FYNNEI. V was clipped by 3 bases and J by 0 bases, with 6 bases between them. DNA for the CDR3: TGTGCCAGCAGTGACGGCCTTAGCAATCAGCCCCAGCATTTT. Translation gives CASSDGLSNQPQHF.

V usage is TRBV7-3 and J usage is TRBJ2-3; D is unresolved. Trimming pared 4 bases from V and 2 bases from J, leaving 7 bases between. The CDR3 is made up of 13 amino acids. CDR1 SGHTA and CDR2 FQGTGA come from the germline V gene. The CDR3, as DNA: TGTGCCAGCAGCTCTATAAACACAGATACGCAGTATTTT. Residues: CASSSINTDTQYF.

The chain combines TRBV19 with TRBJ2-1; D is unclear. With 3 bases removed from V and 3 bases from J, the gap between germline ends came to 12 bases. The CDR3 runs 15 residues. Germline loops: CDR1 LNHDA, CDR2 SQIVND (reference sequence). The CDR3 sequence is CASSIFAADYNEQFF. The CDR3 DNA reads as TGTGCCAGTAGTATCTTTGCGGCCGACTACAATGAGCAGTTCTTC.

This chain joins TRBV2 and TRBJ1-2; D unclear. Germline CDR1 is SNHLY and CDR2 is FYNNEI. Trimming took 4 bases from V and 1 from J, leaving 16 bases between them. This CDR3 spans 16 amino acids. DNA for the CDR3: TGTGCCAGCAGTGGGGTTGGGCAGGAACTTAACTATGGCTACACCTTC. It is translated as CASSGVGQELNYGYTF.

The chain employs TRBV19 and TRBJ2-2, with D uncertain. The germline V gene encodes CDR1 LNHDA and CDR2 SQIVND (reference sequence). Trimming removed 1 base from V and 3 bases from J, with 9 bases in between. This CDR3 region has 15 residues. CDR3 protein: CASSIGWSYTGELFF. The DNA of the CDR3 is TGTGCCAGTAGTATAGGTTGGTCGTACACCGGGGAGCTGTTTTTT.

The CDR3 sequence is CSVDGQVNYGYTF. The CDR3 nucleotides are TGCAGCGTTGACGGCCAGGTTAACTATGGCTACACCTTC. J is TRBJ1-2 and V is TRBV29-1; D is undetermined. Germline values: CDR1 SQVTM, CDR2 ANQGSEA. The CDR3 is 13 amino acids. V lost 3 bases, J lost 1 base, and 9 bases lay in between.

This clone was seen just once. The chain couples TRBV7-6 to TRBJ1-2; TRBD1 aligns across 8 bases. This CDR3 contains 15 residues. Germline values: CDR1 SGHVS, CDR2 FNYEAQ. V shed 1 base and J 3 bases; nucleotides not matched to a gene: 4. CDR3 sequence: CASSLGQGPYYGYTF. CDR3 nucleotide sequence: TGTGCCAGCAGCTTAGGACAGGGGCCCTACTATGGCTACACCTTC.

In DNA, the CDR3 is TGTGCCAGCAGTCTGACCCGCTGGGAGTACTTC. It codes for CASSLTRWEYF. V usage is TRBV2 and J usage is TRBJ2-5; D gene unclear. Germline loops: CDR1 SNHLY, CDR2 FYNNEI. V lost 5 bases and J 12 bases, leaving 13 bases between the germline ends. This CDR3 spans 11 amino acids.

This rearrangement joins TRBV5-6 to TRBJ2-7, with D perhaps given as TRBD1 or TRBD2 (6 bases each). This CDR3 comprises 12 residues. Germline assignment: CDR1 SGHDT and CDR2 YYEEEE. Trimming cost V 3 bases and J 7 bases, with 11 bases left between them. The CDR3 bases are TGTGCCAGCAGCTGGGGGGACATGGAGCAGTACTTC. Its translation: CASSWGDMEQYF.

V usage is TRBV5-4 and J usage is TRBJ2-7; TRBD2 matches at 11 bases. The CDR3 extends over 18 amino acids. CDR1 is SGHNT and CDR2 is YYREEE in the germline V gene (reference sequence). The V segment lost 5 bases and the J segment 0 bases; nucleotides outside the gene matches: 13. CDR3: CASSLGTSGSRTSYEQYF. Written as DNA, the CDR3 is TGTGCCAGCAGTCTCGGGACTAGCGGCTCTAGGACCTCCTACGAGCAGTACTTC.

The CDR3 sequence is CASNLSGGGPAETQYF. CDR3 nucleotide sequence: TGTGCCAGCAACCTGTCGGGCGGGGGGCCGGCAGAGACCCAGTACTTC. The chain employs TRBV7-9 and TRBJ2-5; TRBD2 matches at 8 bases. From germline, CDR1 is SEHNR and CDR2 FQNEAQ (reference sequence). The junction had 14 bases not matched to a gene; V was cut back by 7 bases and J by 4 bases. CDR3 length: 16 residues.